This is a list of T cell receptor beta chains from one sample in a study of blood T cell repertoires in COVID-19. Using immunoSEQ multiplex PCR, the repertoire was profiled, and TCRdb retains in-frame clones only, with some absent. In the table there are around 270,000 clones, roughly 84% of which are singletons. Sequences were obtained from peripheral blood. These receptors were collected from a woman between 35 and 50 years old who had recovered from COVID-19. Each CDR3 is given with its conserved first and last residue. The D gene is left open where the match is weak. Some rows mark clone size as missing; the rest say once, few, many or name a class of expanded clone.

J gene,D gene,clone size,V gene,CDR3 DNA,CDR3 protein
TRBJ2-7,-,many,TRBV5-4,TGTGCCAGCAGCCCCGGCGGCGCGAGCTCCTACGAGCAGTACTTC,CASSPGGASSYEQYF
TRBJ2-7,-,-,TRBV27,TGTGCCAGCAGTTATTTCAGCAGGGGAAGCGAGCAGTACTTC,CASSYFSRGSEQYF
TRBJ2-5,-,once,TRBV28,TGTGCCAGCAGTTTAACCCCACTTGCCGGGAACCAAGAGACCCAGTACTTC,CASSLTPLAGNQETQYF
TRBJ2-3,-,-,TRBV9,TGTGCCAGCAGCGCCGGGAGTCCACCCACAGATACGCAGTATTTT,CASSAGSPPTDTQYF
TRBJ2-7,TRBD2,-,TRBV30,TGTGCCTGGAGTGGTTCCGGACTAGGGGAGCAGTACTTC,CAWSGSGLGEQYF
TRBJ1-3,-,-,TRBV6-5,TGTGCCACCCGGACACGTTCTGGCTCTGGAAACACCATATATTTT,CATRTRSGSGNTIYF
TRBJ1-1,-,-,TRBV21-1,TGTGCCAGCAGATTAGGCCGAGGGACAGAGAACACTGAAGCTTTCTTT,CASRLGRGTENTEAFF
TRBJ1-1,-,-,TRBV19,TGTGCCAGTAGTTGGGGGGTCGCTGAAGCTTTCTTT,CASSWGVAEAFF
TRBJ1-4,-,once,TRBV4-1,TGCGCCAGCAGCGACGGAGGTACCCGGATTTTCGGTACTGAAAAACTGTTTTTT,CASSDGGTRIFGTEKLFF
TRBJ1-1,-,-,TRBV6-6,TGTGCCAGCAGTTACTCCAGGGGTGACACTGAAGCTTTCTTT,CASSYSRGDTEAFF
TRBJ2-5,TRBD2,-,TRBV10-3,TGTGCCATCAGTATTAGCGGGGGGGCCGGAGAGACCCAGTACTTC,CAISISGGAGETQYF
TRBJ1-1,-,-,TRBV5-1,TGCGCCAGCAGCCAGGACACTTGGCCCCGTAAGAACACTGAAGCTTTCTTT,CASSQDTWPRKNTEAFF
TRBJ2-5,TRBD1,-,TRBV19,TGTGCCAGTAGTTTCCGGGACAGGGGAAAAGAGACCCAGTACTTC,CASSFRDRGKETQYF
TRBJ1-5,-,-,TRBV6-1,TGTGCCAGCAGTGAAGCTAGTCGAGGGCCCCAGCATTTT,CASSEASRGPQHF
TRBJ2-3,-,-,TRBV18,TGTGCCAGCTCATCCGGGGTCGGTCGGGCAGATACGCAGTATTTT,CASSSGVGRADTQYF
TRBJ2-7,-,-,TRBV28,TGTGCCAGCGGGAGGGGGGGCCCCTACGAGCAGTACTTC,CASGRGGPYEQYF
TRBJ1-1,-,-,TRBV3-1/TRBV3-2,TGTGCCAGCAGCCCAGGACTCGTGACTGAAGCTTTCTTT,CASSPGLVTEAFF
TRBJ1-3,-,-,TRBV5-6,TGTGCCAGCAGCTTCCAACAGGGAAATGCCAAAAGCTCTGGAAACACCATATATTTT,CASSFQQGNAKSSGNTIYF
TRBJ2-7,-,-,TRBV28,TGTGCCAGCACAACAGCTACCTACGAGCAGTACTTC,CASTTATYEQYF
TRBJ1-2,TRBD1,-,TRBV30,TGTGCCTGGAGTGTTGGCGGGACAGGGAGTAGGGGCTACACCTTC,CAWSVGGTGSRGYTF
TRBJ1-2,-,-,TRBV29-1,TGCAGCGTTGAGGGCCTCTATGGCTACACCTTC,CSVEGLYGYTF
TRBJ1-1,TRBD1,-,TRBV4-1,TGCGCCAGCAGCCGGGACAGGGGACTTGAAGCTTTCTTT,CASSRDRGLEAFF
TRBJ1-1,TRBD1,-,TRBV9,TGTGCCAGCAGCGCGACCGGACAGGCGAGGAACACTGAAGCTTTCTTT,CASSATGQARNTEAFF
TRBJ1-2,-,-,TRBV6-5,TGTGCCAGCAGTTACTCGGGGGACACTCCTAACTATGGCTACACCTTC,CASSYSGDTPNYGYTF
TRBJ1-5,-,-,TRBV5-1,TGCGCCAGCAGCTTGGAGGGAAACAGGGATCAGCCCCAGCATTTT,CASSLEGNRDQPQHF
TRBJ2-7,TRBD1,once,TRBV2,TGTGCCAGCAGTCTCCCGGGACAGTGGGACGAGCAGTACTTC,CASSLPGQWDEQYF
TRBJ2-5,-,-,TRBV10-3,TGTGCCATCAGAAACAGGGAAGGAGAGACCCAGTACTTC,CAIRNREGETQYF
TRBJ2-5,TRBD1,-,TRBV19,TGTGCCAGTAGTATGGGGGACAGGAGCCAAGAGACCCAGTACTTC,CASSMGDRSQETQYF
TRBJ2-5,TRBD1,-,TRBV3-1/TRBV3-2,TGTGCCAGCAGTGGACAGGGCGTTATGAAGACCCAGTACTTC,CASSGQGVMKTQYF
TRBJ1-5,-,-,TRBV28,TGTGCCAGCAGTTTGGGCCAAGGTCGCCAGCCCCAGCATTTT,CASSLGQGRQPQHF
TRBJ2-2,TRBD2,-,TRBV27,TGTGCCAGCAGTTTTTTGGCCGGGGGGGTAACCGGGGAGCTGTTTTTT,CASSFLAGGVTGELFF
TRBJ1-6,TRBD1,-,TRBV10-3,TGTGCCATCAGTGATACCGGTCGCCAGGGGGGTTATAATTCACCCCTCCACTTT,CAISDTGRQGGYNSPLHF
TRBJ2-7,-,-,TRBV6-5,TGTGCCAGCAACCCTACCGACAGCTCCTACGAGCAGTACTTC,CASNPTDSSYEQYF
TRBJ1-3,-,-,TRBV3-1/TRBV3-2,TGTGCCAGCAGCGCAGGGTCAGGGGCTGGAAACACCATATATTTT,CASSAGSGAGNTIYF
TRBJ2-2,-,-,TRBV5-4,TGTGCCAGCAGCTTTGGGCCTAACACCGGGGAGCTGTTTTTT,CASSFGPNTGELFF
TRBJ2-1,TRBD1,-,TRBV28,TGTGCCAGCAGTTCCTCCGGACAGGGGCCGAATGAGCAGTTCTTC,CASSSSGQGPNEQFF
TRBJ2-5,-,-,TRBV7-2,TGTGCCAGCAGCTTAGAAGCGAGGTTAGGAGAGACCCAGTACTTC,CASSLEARLGETQYF
TRBJ2-3,TRBD1,once,TRBV19,TGTGCCAGTAGTATAGTACAGGGGAATGCAGATACGCAGTATTTT,CASSIVQGNADTQYF
TRBJ1-2,-,few,TRBV27,TGTGCCAGCAGTTTATCCCTTCACTATGGCTACACCTTC,CASSLSLHYGYTF
TRBJ2-2,-,few,TRBV4-1,TGCGCCAGCAGCCAAGATCCGGGGAACACCGGGGAGCTGTTTTTT,CASSQDPGNTGELFF
TRBJ1-1,-,few,TRBV9,TGTGCCAGCAGCACTTATAGAGGTGAAGCTTTCTTT,CASSTYRGEAFF
TRBJ2-7,-,-,TRBV21-1,TGTGCCAGCAGCAATTACAGGGTTCCCTACGAGCAGTACTTC,CASSNYRVPYEQYF
TRBJ1-5,TRBD1,once,TRBV19,TGTGCCAGTAGGCCTCAGGGGGCTGACAATCAGCCCCAGCATTTT,CASRPQGADNQPQHF
TRBJ1-4,-,-,TRBV5-1,TGCGCCAGCAGCTTGGCATCTGGGCCCGATGAAAAACTGTTTTTT,CASSLASGPDEKLFF
TRBJ1-4,TRBD1,-,TRBV10-3,TGTGCCATCAGTGAGTCTACAGGGGGCAGGACTAATGAAAAACTGTTTTTT,CAISESTGGRTNEKLFF
TRBJ2-5,-,-,TRBV7-3,TGTGCCAGCAGCTTATCTAGCGTAGAGACCCAGTACTTC,CASSLSSVETQYF
TRBJ1-1,TRBD1,-,TRBV9,TGTGCCAGCAGCTCATGGACAGGGGGCGGAACTGAAGCTTTCTTT,CASSSWTGGGTEAFF
TRBJ2-7,-,-,TRBV5-1,TGCGCCAGCAGCTCAATGAGCTCCTACGAGCAGTACTTC,CASSSMSSYEQYF
TRBJ2-5,TRBD2,-,TRBV5-1,TGCGCCAGCAGTCCCGGGACTAGCGAGACGGGGCAGTACTTC,CASSPGTSETGQYF
TRBJ2-7,-,-,TRBV2,TGTGCCAGCAGTGAAAGGGGCTACGAGCAGTACTTC,CASSERGYEQYF
TRBJ2-5,TRBD1,-,TRBV2,TGTGCCAGCAGCGCTAGACAGGGTTTGTGGGAGACCCAGTACTTC,CASSARQGLWETQYF
TRBJ1-2,-,-,TRBV6-5,TGTGCCAGCAGTTACCTGGGTAAAGCGGGTGGCTACACCTTC,CASSYLGKAGGYTF
TRBJ2-2,TRBD1,-,TRBV15,TGTGCCACCAGCAGTACGGGACAGGGTATTGTCCCCGGGGAGCTGTTTTTT,CATSSTGQGIVPGELFF
TRBJ1-6,TRBD1,once,TRBV4-1,TGCGCCAGCAGCCATCAACAGGGGGATTCACCCCTCCACTTT,CASSHQQGDSPLHF
TRBJ2-1,TRBD2,-,TRBV7-9,TGTGCCAGCAGCGCCCCTAGCGGGGGTAACAATGAGCAGTTCTTC,CASSAPSGGNNEQFF
TRBJ1-5,TRBD1,-,TRBV2,TGTGCCAGCAGTGAAGAGACAGGGAGTCAGCCCCAGCATTTT,CASSEETGSQPQHF
TRBJ1-3,-,-,TRBV3-1/TRBV3-2,TGTGCCAGCAGCCTCCCTGGGGGGGTAGGAAGGTCTGGAAACACCATATATTTT,CASSLPGGVGRSGNTIYF
TRBJ2-1,TRBD2,many,TRBV7-6,TGTGCCAGCAGCCTTGGGACTAGCGGAGGGGGTGAGCAGTTCTTC,CASSLGTSGGGEQFF